A single sample gave rise to the 8 T cell receptor beta chains below, sequenced in a study of blood T cell repertoires in COVID-19. Sequencing used immunoSEQ multiplex PCR; TCRdb keeps in-frame clones, though not all of them. The data show about 400,000 clones, around nine tenths seen once. The specimen sequenced was PBMCs or T cells enriched from blood (not recorded which). These receptors all stem from a woman aged 30 to 39 who had recovered from COVID-19.

The chain joins TRBV4-1 to TRBJ2-5, with 14 bases lining up with TRBD2. V was pared by 10 bases and J by 4 bases, with 14 bases of the junction left unmatched. In germline, CDR1 is MGHRA, CDR2 YSYEKL. The CDR3 extends over 17 amino acids. CDR3 bases: TGCGCCAACAGGGAACCGGGACTAGCGGGAGAGACAGAGACCCAGTACTTC. Protein product: CANREPGLAGETETQYF.

The chain links TRBV19 to TRBJ1-1; D uncertain. The ends were cut back, 5 bases at V and 1 base at J, with 8 bases in the middle. Germline V gives CDR1 LNHDA, CDR2 SQIVND (reference sequence). The CDR3 length is 13 residues. The CDR3 spells CASSAEENTEAFF. In DNA, the CDR3 is TGTGCCAGTAGTGCTGAGGAGAACACTGAAGCTTTCTTT.

V gene TRBV12-3 or TRBV12-4 combines with J gene TRBJ1-3; 7 bases map to TRBD1. CDR3 length equals 12 residues. V dropped 7 bases and J dropped 9; count of bases not matched to a gene: 6. The CDR3 is CASNQGVGTIYF. The CDR3 DNA reads TGTGCCAGCAACCAGGGGGTAGGCACCATATATTTT.

The J gene is TRBJ2-5, the V gene TRBV30; the match to TRBD2 covers 7 bases. CDR3 size: 15 residues. V lost 5 bases, J lost 5 bases, and 14 bases stayed unmatched. The germline CDR1 and CDR2 sequences are GTSNPN and SVGIG (reference sequence). The CDR3 region is CAWGRGEGGWETQYF. CDR3 bases: TGTGCCTGGGGACGCGGGGAGGGCGGCTGGGAGACCCAGTACTTC. The whole variable domain, remainder taken from reference TRBV30 and TRBJ2-5, is SQTIHQWPATLVQPVGSPLSLECTVEGTSNPNLYWYRQAAGRGLQLLFYSVGIGQISSEVPQNLSASRPQDRQFILSSKKLLLSDSGFYLCAWGRGEGGWETQYFGPGTRLLVL.

This clone was picked up one time. The chain employs TRBV15 and TRBJ1-2; TRBD1 might be the D (5 bases). Trimming stripped 5 bases from V and 7 bases from J, with 23 bases between. This CDR3 contains 16 residues. Germline CDR1 and CDR2: LNHNV and YYDKDF (reference sequence). The CDR3 nucleotides are TGTGCCACCAGCGTTCTTGGTGGGGGGTTAAAGGGTGGCTACACCTTC. Translation gives CATSVLGGGLKGGYTF.

The chain links TRBV20-1 to TRBJ2-5; no reliable D call. Germline CDR1 reads DFQATT; CDR2 reads SNEGSKA (reference sequence). The V end lost 3 bases, the J end lost 1 base, and 3 bases lay between the germline ends. This CDR3 is built from 11 residues. CDR3 region: CSASFQETQYF. The CDR3 nucleotides are TGCAGTGCTAGCTTCCAAGAGACCCAGTACTTC.

The chain carries TRBV6-2 or TRBV6-3 and TRBJ1-1; D is undetermined. Per germline, CDR1 MNHEY and CDR2 SVGEGT. The CDR3 spans 14 residues. V lost 2 bases and J lost 1, with 8 bases in between. The CDR3 is CASSYQTWNTEAFF. DNA for the CDR3: TGTGCCAGCAGTTACCAGACTTGGAACACTGAAGCTTTCTTT.

The CDR3 spells CASNQGGQGSYEQYF. DNA of the CDR3: TGTGCCAGCAACCAAGGGGGACAGGGATCCTACGAGCAGTACTTC. V usage is TRBV2 and J usage is TRBJ2-7; the match to TRBD1 covers 9 bases. The CDR3 has 15 residues. Germline CDR1 is SNHLY and CDR2 is FYNNEI. V lost 7 bases, J lost 1 base, and 8 bases stayed unmatched.